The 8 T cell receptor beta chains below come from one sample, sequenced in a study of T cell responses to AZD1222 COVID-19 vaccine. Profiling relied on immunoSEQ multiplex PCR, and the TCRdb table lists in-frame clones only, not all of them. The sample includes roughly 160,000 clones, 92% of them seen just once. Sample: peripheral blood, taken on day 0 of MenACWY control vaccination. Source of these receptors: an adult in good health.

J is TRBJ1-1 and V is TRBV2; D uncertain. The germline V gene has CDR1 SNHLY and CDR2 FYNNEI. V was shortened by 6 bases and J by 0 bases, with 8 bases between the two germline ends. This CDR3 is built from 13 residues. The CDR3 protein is CASRQSLNTEAFF. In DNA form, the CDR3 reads TGTGCCAGCAGGCAGAGCCTGAACACTGAAGCTTTCTTT.

DNA for the CDR3: TGTGCCAGCAGTTTATCACCCGCTAGCGGGAGAAGTAATGAGCAGTTCTTC. Translation gives CASSLSPASGRSNEQFF. This chain uses TRBV27 with TRBJ2-1; TRBD2 matches at 10 bases. The germline V gene has CDR1 MNHEY and CDR2 SMNVEV (reference sequence). V was clipped by 0 bases and J by 7 bases; unmatched bases: 9. This CDR3 comprises 17 residues.

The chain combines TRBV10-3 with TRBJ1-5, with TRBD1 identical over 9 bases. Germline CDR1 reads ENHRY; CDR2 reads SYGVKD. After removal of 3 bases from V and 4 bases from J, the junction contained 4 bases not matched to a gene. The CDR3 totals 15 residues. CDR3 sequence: CAISDPGTGNQPQHF. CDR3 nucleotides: TGTGCCATCAGTGACCCCGGGACAGGGAATCAGCCCCAGCATTTT.

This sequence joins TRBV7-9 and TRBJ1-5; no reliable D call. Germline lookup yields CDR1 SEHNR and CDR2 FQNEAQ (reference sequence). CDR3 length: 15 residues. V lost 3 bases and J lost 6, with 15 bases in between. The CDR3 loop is CASSFEHDYGQPQHF. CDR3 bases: TGTGCCAGCAGCTTCGAACACGATTACGGTCAGCCCCAGCATTTT.

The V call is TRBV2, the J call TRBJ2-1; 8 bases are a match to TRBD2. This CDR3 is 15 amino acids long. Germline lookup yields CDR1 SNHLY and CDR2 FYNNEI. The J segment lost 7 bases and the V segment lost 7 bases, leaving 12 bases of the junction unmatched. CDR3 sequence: CASISPGRGGNEQFF. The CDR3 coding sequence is TGTGCCAGCATCTCACCCGGGAGGGGAGGAAATGAGCAGTTCTTC.

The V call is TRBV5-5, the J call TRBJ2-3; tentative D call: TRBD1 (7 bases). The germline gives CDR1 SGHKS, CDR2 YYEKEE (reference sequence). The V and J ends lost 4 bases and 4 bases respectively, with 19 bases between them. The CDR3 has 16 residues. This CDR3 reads CASSRGHRGGSDTQYF. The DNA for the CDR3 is TGTGCCAGCAGCCGTGGGCACAGGGGAGGTTCAGATACGCAGTATTTT.

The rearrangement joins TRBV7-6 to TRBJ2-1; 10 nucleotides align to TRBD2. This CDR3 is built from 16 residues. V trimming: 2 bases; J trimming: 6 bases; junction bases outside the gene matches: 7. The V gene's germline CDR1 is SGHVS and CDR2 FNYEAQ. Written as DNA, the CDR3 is TGTGCCAGCAGCTTACTTCTAGCGGGAGTTGGCAATGAGCAGTTCTTC. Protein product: CASSLLLAGVGNEQFF.

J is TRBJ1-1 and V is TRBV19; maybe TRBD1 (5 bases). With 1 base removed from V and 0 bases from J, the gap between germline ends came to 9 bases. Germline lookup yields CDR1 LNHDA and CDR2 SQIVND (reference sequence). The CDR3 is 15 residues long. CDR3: CASSIVGTMNTEAFF. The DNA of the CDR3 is TGTGCCAGTAGTATAGTCGGGACCATGAACACTGAAGCTTTCTTT.